This note documents a single T cell receptor (beta chain) sequence. These data originate in a study of blood T cell repertoires in COVID-19. The wider study: Sample material is recorded as cDNA or gDNA derived from T cells, B-cell-depleted T cells, or PBMCs.

Germline V gene lookup returns CDR1 SSHAT and CDR2 FNYEAQ (reference sequence). The CDR3 extends over 16 amino acids. V lost 5 bases, J lost 4 bases, and 11 bases stayed unmatched. In the authors' workflow: Estimates of nucleated cell counts were drawn from the amplification of reference gene primers. Generated by immunoSEQ multiplex PCR, the TCRdb table keeps only in-frame clones and is missing some. From that table come the V and J calls and clone size; the DNA was used to work out D and trimming. The repertoire holds approximately 98,000 clones, with roughly 87% as singletons. The chain joins TRBV7-7 to TRBJ2-5; 9 bases are shared with TRBD1. This TCR derives from an elderly man with acute or convalescent COVID-19. The sample taken for sequencing was peripheral blood. CDR3 region: CASSKSGTGPVETQYF. The CDR3 nucleotides are TGTGCCAGCAGCAAATCCGGGACAGGGCCCGTAGAGACCCAGTACTTC.